The clone carrying this T cell receptor beta chain was recorded many times. Other DNA sequences in this specimen translate into the identical CDR3. This entry belongs to a study of metastatic and nonmetastatic thyroid tumors. TCRdb reprocessed the PCR reads using MiXCR. The table shows 9,000 to 13,000 clones, with approximately 12% occurring only once. Each patient came to thyroid surgery without any prior treatment (of any kind). Germline CDR1 is MRHNA and CDR2 is SNTAGT. Trimming took 5 bases from V and 5 from J; bases not matched to a gene: 10. The CDR3 is made up of 15 amino acids. Sequenced: blood. This clonotype was sampled from a female donor with papillary thyroid cancer or a benign thyroid nodule (not recorded which). Some clones in this sample may be carry-over from other donors' samples. The V call is TRBV6-4, the J call TRBJ2-3; 7 nucleotides line up with TRBD1. As DNA, the CDR3 is TGTGCCAGCAGTCTACGGGCAGGGGGTAGAGATACGCAGTATTTT. This gives the protein CASSLRAGGRDTQYF.